Described below is a single T cell receptor (beta chain) sequence and its context. No antigen is known for it. This specimen comes from a study of T cell responses to AZD1222 COVID-19 vaccine. Study-wide results and limits: At 160-218 and 743-854, vaccine-associated CD4 TCRs were dominant, and they spanned spike. Spike-specific TCR breadth rose after two AZD1222 doses, and depth rose as well.

Here immunoSEQ multiplex PCR was the method, and the copy in TCRdb shows in-frame clones only, minus some. Of approximately 67,000 clones listed, around four fifths are singletons. The CDR3 has 14 residues. Looked up from germline, CDR1 is SEHNR and CDR2 is FQNEAQ (reference sequence). The germline V and J ends were trimmed by 1 base and 6 bases, with 12 bases remaining between them. The material was peripheral blood, obtained on day 0 of AZD1222 vaccination. The sequence derives from an adult in good health. The V call is TRBV7-9, the J call TRBJ1-2, with a possible D match to TRBD1 (6 bases). In nucleotides, the CDR3 is TGTGCCAGCAGCTTAGATCACAGGGCTGATGGCTACACCTTC. This sequence encodes CASSLDHRADGYTF.